This TCR beta chain comes out of a study of T cell responses to AZD1222 COVID-19 vaccine. Study observations and caveats: Two AZD1222 doses significantly raised spike-specific TCR breadth and depth over controls. There were mostly white British donors and more females than males, and clonal diversity was possibly underestimated. Reports say nearly half of spike-specific TCRs go after unmutated variant regions.

Second-dose schedules of about 4 or about 12 weeks were combined. As regards this clone: Antigen: not known.

Assay: immunoSEQ multiplex PCR; the TCRdb copy retains only in-frame clones and omits some. Of over 130,000 clones in the sample, more than 75% were seen once. The CDR3 is made up of 14 amino acids. The receptor was isolated from an adult who received the AZD1222 COVID-19 vaccine. Material: peripheral blood, obtained 28 days after the second AZD1222 dose. This chain uses TRBV12-2 with TRBJ2-5; no check of the table's D call, TRBD2, against the DNA was made. TRBV12-2 is a pseudogene segment. This chain's CDR3 is CASRLLRNGETQYF. The CDR3, as DNA: TGTGCAAGTCGCTTACTTCGCAACGGAGAGACCCAGTACTTC.